This T cell receptor beta chain derives from a study of T cells in localized non-small cell lung cancer. The study, taken as a whole, reports: Increased T cell density in blood showed an association with longer overall survival. Measurement of T cell clonality placed uninvolved adjacent lung highest, above the level in tumor. A median of approximately 50 clones ranked among the top 100 in tumor appeared in adjacent lung.

Here immunoSEQ multiplex PCR was the method, and the copy in TCRdb shows in-frame clones only, minus some. The sample yields some 140,000 clones, 80% to 90% seen once. The count of this clone is one. Its cognate antigen is unknown. The sequence was obtained from a female donor older than 55 with stage I lung adenocarcinoma. Sequencing was performed on peripheral blood, taken before any cancer treatment.

The CDR3, as DNA: TGTGCCAGTAGTATCAGGCGGGAGGGCTCGGATACGCAGTATTTT. Translated, it gives CASSIRREGSDTQYF. The gene calls are TRBV19 and TRBJ2-3; 9 positions match TRBD2. Germline V gene sequence: CDR1 LNHDA, CDR2 SQIVND (reference sequence). There are 15 residues in the CDR3. Trimming cost V 3 bases and J 6 bases; bases outside gene matches: 7.